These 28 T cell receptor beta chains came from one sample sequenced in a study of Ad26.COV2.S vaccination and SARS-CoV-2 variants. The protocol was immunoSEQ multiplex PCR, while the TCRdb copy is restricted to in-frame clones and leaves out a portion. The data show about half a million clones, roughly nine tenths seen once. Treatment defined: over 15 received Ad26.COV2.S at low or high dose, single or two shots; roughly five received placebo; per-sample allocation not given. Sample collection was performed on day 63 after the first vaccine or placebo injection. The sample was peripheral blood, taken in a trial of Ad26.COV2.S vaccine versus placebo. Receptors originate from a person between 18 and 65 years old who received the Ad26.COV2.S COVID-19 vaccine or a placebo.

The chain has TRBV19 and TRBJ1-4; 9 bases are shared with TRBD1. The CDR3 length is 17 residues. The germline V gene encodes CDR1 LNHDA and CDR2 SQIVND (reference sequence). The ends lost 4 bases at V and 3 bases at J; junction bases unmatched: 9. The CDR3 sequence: CASSTKLRQGANEKLFF. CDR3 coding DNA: TGTGCCAGTAGTACCAAACTTCGACAGGGGGCTAATGAAAAACTGTTTTTT.

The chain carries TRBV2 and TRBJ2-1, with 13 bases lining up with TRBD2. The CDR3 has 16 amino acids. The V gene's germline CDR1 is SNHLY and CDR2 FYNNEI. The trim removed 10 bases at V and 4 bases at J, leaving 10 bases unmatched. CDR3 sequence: CATTSGRALVYNEQFF. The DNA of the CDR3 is TGTGCCACCACTAGCGGGAGGGCCCTCGTTTACAATGAGCAGTTCTTC.

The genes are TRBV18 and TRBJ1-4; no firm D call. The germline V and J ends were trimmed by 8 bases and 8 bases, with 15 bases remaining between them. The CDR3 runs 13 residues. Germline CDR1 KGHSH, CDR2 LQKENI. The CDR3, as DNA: TGTGCCAGCGCTCCAGCCCCGCAGGAAAAACTGTTTTTT. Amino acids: CASAPAPQEKLFF.

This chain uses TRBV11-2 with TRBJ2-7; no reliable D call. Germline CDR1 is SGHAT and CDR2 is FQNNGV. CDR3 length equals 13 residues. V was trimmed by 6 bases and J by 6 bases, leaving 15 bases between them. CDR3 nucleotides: TGTGCCAGCAGACCTATCACATCTGGCGAGCAGTACTTC. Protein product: CASRPITSGEQYF.

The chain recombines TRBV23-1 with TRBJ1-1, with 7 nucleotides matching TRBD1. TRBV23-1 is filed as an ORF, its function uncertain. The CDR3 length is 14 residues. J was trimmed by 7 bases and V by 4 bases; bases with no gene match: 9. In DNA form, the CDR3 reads TGCGCCAGCAGTCTCGTCCGTCGGGACAGTGAAGCTTTCTTT. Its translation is CASSLVRRDSEAFF.

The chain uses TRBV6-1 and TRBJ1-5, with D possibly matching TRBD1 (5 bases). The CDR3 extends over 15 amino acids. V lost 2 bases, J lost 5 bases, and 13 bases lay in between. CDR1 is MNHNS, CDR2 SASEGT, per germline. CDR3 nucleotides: TGTGCCAGCAGTGAATCGGGGCAGGTTTATCAGCCCCAGCATTTT. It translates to CASSESGQVYQPQHF.

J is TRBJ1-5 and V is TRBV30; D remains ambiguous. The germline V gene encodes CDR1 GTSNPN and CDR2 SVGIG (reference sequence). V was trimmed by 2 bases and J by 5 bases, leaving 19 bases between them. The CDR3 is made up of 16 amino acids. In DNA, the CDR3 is TGTGCCTGGAGTTTATCACCGCCGGGAGGGTATCAGCCCCAGCATTTT. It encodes CAWSLSPPGGYQPQHF.

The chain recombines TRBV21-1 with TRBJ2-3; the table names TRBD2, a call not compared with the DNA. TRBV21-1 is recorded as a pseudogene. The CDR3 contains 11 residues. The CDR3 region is CAISPRDTQYF. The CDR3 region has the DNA TGTGCCATCTCACCGAGGGATACGCAGTATTTT.

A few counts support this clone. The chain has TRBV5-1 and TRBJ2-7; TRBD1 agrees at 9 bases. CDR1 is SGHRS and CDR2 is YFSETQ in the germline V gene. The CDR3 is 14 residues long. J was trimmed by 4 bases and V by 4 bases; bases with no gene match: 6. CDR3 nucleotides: TGCGCCAGCAGCGTCCGGGACAGGGCGTACGAGCAGTACTTC. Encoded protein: CASSVRDRAYEQYF.

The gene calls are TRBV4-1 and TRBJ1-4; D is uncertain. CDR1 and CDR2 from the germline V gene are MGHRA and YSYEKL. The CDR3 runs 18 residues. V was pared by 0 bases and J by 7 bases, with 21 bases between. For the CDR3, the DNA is TGCGCCAGCAGCCAAGATCTTGGTCTGGGCGGCGAGGGTGAAAAACTGTTTTTT. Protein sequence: CASSQDLGLGGEGEKLFF.

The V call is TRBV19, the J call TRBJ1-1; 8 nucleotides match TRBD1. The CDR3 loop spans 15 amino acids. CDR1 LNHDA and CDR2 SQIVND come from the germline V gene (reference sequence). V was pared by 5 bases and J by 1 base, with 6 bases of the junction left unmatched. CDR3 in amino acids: CASSHRGTGNTEAFF. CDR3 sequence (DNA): TGTGCCAGTAGTCACCGTGGGACAGGGAACACTGAAGCTTTCTTT. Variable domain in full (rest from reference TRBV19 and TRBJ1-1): DGGITQSPKYLFRKEGQNVTLSCEQNLNHDAMYWYRQDPGQGLRLIYYSQIVNDFQKGDIAEGYSVSREKKESFPLTVTSAQKNPTAFYLCASSHRGTGNTEAFFGQGTRLTVV.

The CDR3: CASSEIEQPYEKLFF. CDR3 DNA sequence: TGTGCCAGCAGTGAAATAGAACAGCCTTATGAAAAACTGTTTTTT. The gene calls are TRBV2 and TRBJ1-4, with no clear D. The germline V gene encodes CDR1 SNHLY and CDR2 FYNNEI. The CDR3 is 15 amino acids. Trimming stripped 2 bases from V and 6 bases from J, with 13 bases between.

Here the CDR3 reads CASSKKDSLLFF. The CDR3 bases are TGTGCCAGCTCAAAAAAGGACTCCCTACTGTTTTTT. V usage is TRBV18 and J usage is TRBJ1-4; D gene ambiguous. V shed 5 bases and J shed 13 bases, with 14 bases lying between them. This CDR3 has 12 residues. Germline CDR1 KGHSH, CDR2 LQKENI.

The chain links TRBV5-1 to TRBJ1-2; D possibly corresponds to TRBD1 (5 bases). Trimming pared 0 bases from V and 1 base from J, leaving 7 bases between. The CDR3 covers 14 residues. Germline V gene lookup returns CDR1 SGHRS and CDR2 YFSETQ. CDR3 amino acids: CASSLEQDNYGYTF. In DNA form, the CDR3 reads TGCGCCAGCAGCTTGGAACAGGATAACTATGGCTACACCTTC.

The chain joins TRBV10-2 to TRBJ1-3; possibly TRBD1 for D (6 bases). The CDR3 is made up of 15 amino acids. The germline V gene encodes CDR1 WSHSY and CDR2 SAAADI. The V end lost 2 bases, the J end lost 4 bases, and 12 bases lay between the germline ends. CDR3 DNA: TGCGCCAGCAGTGAGCAGGGGTCGGACGGAAACACCATATATTTT. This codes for CASSEQGSDGNTIYF.

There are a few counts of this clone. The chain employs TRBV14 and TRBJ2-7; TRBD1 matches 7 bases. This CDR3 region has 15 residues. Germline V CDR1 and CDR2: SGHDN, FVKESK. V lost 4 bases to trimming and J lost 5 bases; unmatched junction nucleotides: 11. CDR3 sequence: CASSLTGFVSHEQYF. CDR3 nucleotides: TGTGCCAGCAGCCTGACAGGGTTCGTCTCGCACGAGCAGTACTTC.

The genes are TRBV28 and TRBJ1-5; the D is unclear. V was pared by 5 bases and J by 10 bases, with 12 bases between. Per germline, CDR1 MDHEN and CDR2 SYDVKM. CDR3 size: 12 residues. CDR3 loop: CASSPSRSPQHF. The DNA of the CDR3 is TGTGCCAGCAGTCCGTCCCGGTCACCCCAGCATTTT.

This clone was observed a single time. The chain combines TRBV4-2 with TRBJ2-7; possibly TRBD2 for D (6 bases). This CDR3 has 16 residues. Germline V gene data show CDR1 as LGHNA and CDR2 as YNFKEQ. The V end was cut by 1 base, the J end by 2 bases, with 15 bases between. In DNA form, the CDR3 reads TGTGCCAGCAGCCAAGGCGGGATTAGGAGGGCCTACGAGCAGTACTTC. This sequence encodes CASSQGGIRRAYEQYF.

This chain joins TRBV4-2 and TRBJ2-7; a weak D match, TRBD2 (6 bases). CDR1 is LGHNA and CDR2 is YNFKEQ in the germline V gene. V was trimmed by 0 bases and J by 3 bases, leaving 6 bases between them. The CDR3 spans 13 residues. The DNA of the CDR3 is TGTGCCAGCAGCCAAGAGACTAGCTACGAGCAGTACTTC. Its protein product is CASSQETSYEQYF.

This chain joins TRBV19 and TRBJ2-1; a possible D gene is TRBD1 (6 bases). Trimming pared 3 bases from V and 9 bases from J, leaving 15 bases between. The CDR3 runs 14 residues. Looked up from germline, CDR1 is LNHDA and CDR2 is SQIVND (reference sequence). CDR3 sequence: CASSIPTQGAEQFF. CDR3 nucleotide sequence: TGTGCCAGTAGTATCCCGACACAGGGTGCTGAGCAGTTCTTC.

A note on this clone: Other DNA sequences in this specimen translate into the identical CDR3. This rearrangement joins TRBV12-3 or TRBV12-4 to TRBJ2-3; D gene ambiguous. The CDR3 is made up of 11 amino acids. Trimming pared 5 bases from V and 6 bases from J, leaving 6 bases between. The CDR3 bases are TGTGCCAGCAGTCTTACGGATACGCAGTATTTT. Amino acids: CASSLTDTQYF.

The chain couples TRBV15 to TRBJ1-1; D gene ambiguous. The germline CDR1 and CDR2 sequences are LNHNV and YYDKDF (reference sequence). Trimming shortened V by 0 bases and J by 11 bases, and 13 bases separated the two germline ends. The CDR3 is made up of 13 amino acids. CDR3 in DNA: TGTGCCACCAGCAGAGATCGTCCGCGGAGGGCTTTCTTT. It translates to CATSRDRPRRAFF.

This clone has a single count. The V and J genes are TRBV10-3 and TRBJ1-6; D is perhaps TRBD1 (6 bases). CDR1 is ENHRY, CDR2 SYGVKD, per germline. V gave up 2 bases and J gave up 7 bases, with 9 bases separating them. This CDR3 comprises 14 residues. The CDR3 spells CAISETGPNSPLHF. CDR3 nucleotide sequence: TGTGCCATCAGTGAGACAGGGCCAAATTCACCCCTCCACTTT.

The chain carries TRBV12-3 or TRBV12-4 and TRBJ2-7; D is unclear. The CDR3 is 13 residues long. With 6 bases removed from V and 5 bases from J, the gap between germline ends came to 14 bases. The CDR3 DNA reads TGTGCCAGCAGCCCCACTCCGGCCCACGAGCAGTACTTC. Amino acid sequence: CASSPTPAHEQYF.

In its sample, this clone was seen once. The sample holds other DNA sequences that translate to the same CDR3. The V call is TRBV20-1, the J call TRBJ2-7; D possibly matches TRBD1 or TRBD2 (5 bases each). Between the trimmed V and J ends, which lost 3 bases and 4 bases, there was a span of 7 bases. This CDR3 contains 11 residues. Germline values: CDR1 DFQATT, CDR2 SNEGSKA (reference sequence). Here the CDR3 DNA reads TGCAGTGCTAGTTGGGGGTACGAGCAGTACTTC. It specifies CSASWGYEQYF.

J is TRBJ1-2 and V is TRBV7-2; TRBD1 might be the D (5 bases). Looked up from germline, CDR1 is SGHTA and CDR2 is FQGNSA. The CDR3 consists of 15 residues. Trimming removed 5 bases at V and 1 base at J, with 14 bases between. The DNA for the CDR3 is TGTGCCAGCAGCCTAGGGGTTCAGCTTAACTATGGCTACACCTTC. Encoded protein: CASSLGVQLNYGYTF. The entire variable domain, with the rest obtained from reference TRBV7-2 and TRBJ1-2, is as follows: GAGVSQSPSNKVTEKGKDVELRCDPISGHTALYWYRQSLGQGLEFLIYFQGNSAPDKSGLPSDRFSAERTGGSVSTLTIQRTQQEDSAVYLCASSLGVQLNYGYTFGSGTRLTVV.

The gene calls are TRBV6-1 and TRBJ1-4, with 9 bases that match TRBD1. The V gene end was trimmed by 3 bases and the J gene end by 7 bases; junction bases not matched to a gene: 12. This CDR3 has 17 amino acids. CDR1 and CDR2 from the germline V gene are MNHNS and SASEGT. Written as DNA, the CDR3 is TGTGCCAGCAGTGACAAGTACCCGGGACAGGGAGCTGAAAAACTGTTTTTT. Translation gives CASSDKYPGQGAEKLFF.

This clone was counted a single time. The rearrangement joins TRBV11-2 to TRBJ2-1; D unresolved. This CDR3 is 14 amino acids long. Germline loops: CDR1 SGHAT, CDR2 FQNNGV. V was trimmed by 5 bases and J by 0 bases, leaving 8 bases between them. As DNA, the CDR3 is TGTGCCAGCAGCCGGACGGCCTCCTACAATGAGCAGTTCTTC. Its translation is CASSRTASYNEQFF.